This T cell receptor (beta chain) was obtained from a study of early T cells in non-severe SARS-CoV-2 infection. On the study more broadly: The chains were unpaired, and the sequenced material was bulk RNA from unsorted whole blood.

V lost 2 bases, J lost 0 bases, and 4 bases lay in between. The CDR3 contains 13 residues. Germline V CDR1 and CDR2: SGHVS, FQNEAQ. TCRdb analysed the 5' RACE reads with MiXCR anew, one entry per CDR3 protein. The table has 95,000 to 100,000 distinct CDR3 sequences, more than 9.5% seen once. Sequenced: whole blood. This clonotype was obtained from an adult who was a healthcare worker with PCR-confirmed SARS-CoV-2 infection or an uninfected control (not recorded which). This sequence joins TRBV7-8 and TRBJ1-1; D not certain. The CDR3 is CASSLLMNTEAFF. The CDR3, as DNA: TGTGCCAGCAGCTTATTAATGAACACTGAAGCTTTCTTT.